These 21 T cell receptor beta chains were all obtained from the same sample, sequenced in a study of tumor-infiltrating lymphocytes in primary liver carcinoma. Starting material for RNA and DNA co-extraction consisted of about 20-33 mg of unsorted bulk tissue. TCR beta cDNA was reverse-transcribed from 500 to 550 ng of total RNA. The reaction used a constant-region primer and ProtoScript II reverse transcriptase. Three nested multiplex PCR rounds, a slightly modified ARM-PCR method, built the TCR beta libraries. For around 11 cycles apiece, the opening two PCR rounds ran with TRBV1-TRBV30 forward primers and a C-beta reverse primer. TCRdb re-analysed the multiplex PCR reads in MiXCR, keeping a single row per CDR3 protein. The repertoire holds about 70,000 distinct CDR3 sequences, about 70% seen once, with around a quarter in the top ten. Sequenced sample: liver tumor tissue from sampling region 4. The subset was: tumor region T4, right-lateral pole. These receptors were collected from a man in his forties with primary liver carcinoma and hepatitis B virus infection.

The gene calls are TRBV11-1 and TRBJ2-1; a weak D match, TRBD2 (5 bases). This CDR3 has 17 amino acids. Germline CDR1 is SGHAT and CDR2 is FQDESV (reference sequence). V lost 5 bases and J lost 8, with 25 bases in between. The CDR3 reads CASSLGVAGEVDDEQFF. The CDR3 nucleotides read TGTGCCAGCAGCCTGGGAGTAGCAGGAGAAGTCGACGATGAGCAGTTCTTC.

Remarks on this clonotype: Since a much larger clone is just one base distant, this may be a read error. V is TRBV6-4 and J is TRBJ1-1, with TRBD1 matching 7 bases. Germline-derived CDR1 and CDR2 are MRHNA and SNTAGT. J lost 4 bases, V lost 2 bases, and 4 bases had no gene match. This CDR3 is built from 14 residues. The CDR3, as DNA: TGTGCCAGCAGTGACGGGACAGAGAGCACTGAAGCTTTCTTT. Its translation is CASSDGTESTEAFF.

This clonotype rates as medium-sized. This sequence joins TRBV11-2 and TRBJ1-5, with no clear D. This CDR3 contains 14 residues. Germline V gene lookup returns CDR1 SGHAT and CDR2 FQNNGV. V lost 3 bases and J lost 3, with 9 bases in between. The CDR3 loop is CASSLSGYNQPQHF. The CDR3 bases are TGTGCCAGCAGCTTGTCCGGGTACAATCAGCCCCAGCATTTT.

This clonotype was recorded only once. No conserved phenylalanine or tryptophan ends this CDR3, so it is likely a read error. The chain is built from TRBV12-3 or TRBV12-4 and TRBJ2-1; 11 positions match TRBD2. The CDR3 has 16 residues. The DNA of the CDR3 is TGTGCCAGCATAATAGGGGGACTAGCGGCCTATAATGAGCAGTTCCTC. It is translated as CASIIGGLAAYNEQFL.

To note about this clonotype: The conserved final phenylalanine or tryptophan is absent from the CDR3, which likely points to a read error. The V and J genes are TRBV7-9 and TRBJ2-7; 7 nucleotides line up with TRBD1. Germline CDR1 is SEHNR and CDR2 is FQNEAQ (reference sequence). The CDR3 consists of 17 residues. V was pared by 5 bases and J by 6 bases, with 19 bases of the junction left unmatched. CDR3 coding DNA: TGTGCCAGCAGCACCCGGACAGGAAAGGCGCCTGACCCCGAGCAGTACTCC. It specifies CASSTRTGKAPDPEQYS.

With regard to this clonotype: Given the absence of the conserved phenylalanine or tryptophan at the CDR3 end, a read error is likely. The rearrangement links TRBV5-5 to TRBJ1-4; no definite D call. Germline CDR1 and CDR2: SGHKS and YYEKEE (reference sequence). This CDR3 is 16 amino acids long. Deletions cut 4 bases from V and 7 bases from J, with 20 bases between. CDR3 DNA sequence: TGTGCCAGCAGCACCTTGACGGCCTTAAGCAGTGAAAAACTGTTTTTG. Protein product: CASSTLTALSSEKLFL.

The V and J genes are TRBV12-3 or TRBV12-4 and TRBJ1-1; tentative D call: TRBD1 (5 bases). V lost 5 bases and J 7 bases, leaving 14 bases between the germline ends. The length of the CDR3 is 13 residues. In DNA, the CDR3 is TGTGCCAGCAGTAAGGGGCAATCGGATGAAGCTTTCTTT. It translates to CASSKGQSDEAFF.

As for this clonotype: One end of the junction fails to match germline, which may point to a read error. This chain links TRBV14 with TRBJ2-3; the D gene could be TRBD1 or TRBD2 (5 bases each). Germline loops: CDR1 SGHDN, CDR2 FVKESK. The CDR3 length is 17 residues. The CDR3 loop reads CASSHNPGTISTDTQYF. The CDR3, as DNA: TGTGCCAGCAGCCATAATCCCGGGACCATTAGCACAGATACTCAGTATTTT.

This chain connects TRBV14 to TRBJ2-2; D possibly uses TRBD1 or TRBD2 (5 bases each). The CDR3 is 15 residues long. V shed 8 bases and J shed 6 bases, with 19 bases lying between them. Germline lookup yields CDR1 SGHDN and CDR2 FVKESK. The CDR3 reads CASEWDRCSSGELFF. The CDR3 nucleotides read TGTGCCAGCGAATGGGACCGATGCAGCTCCGGGGAGCTGTTTTTT.

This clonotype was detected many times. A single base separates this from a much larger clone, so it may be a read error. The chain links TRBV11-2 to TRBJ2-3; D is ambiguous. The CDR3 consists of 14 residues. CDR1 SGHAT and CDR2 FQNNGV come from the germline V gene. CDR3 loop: CASSLERGTDTRYF. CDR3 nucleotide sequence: TGTGCCAGCAGCTTAGAAAGAGGCACAGATACGCGGTATTTT.

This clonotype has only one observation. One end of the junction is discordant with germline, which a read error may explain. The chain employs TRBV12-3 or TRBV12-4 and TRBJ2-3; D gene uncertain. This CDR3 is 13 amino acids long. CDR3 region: CASTLFSAATQYF. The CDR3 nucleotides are TGTGCCAGCACTTTATTCTCGGCAGCTACGCAATATTTT.

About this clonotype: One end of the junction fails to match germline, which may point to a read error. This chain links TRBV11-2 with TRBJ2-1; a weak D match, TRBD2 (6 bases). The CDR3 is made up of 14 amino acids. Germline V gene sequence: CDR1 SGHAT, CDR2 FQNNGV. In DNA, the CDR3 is TGTACCAGCACTTCAGCGGGCCCTGGGAATGGGCAGTTCTTC. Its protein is CTSTSAGPGNGQFF.

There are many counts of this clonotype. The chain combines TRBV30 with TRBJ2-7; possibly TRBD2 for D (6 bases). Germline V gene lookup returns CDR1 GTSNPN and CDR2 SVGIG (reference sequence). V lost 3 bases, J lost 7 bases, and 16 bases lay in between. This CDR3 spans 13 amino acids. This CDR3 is CAWSVGGENEQYF. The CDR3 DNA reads TGTGCCTGGAGCGTGGGGGGTGAGAATGAGCAGTACTTC.

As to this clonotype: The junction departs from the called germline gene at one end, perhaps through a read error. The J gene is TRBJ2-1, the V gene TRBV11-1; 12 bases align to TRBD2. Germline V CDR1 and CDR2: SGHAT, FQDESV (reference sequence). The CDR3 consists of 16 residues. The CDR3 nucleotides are TGTGCCAACAGCCCACGACTAGCGGGAGAGCACAATGAGCAGCTCTTC. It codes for CANSPRLAGEHNEQLF.

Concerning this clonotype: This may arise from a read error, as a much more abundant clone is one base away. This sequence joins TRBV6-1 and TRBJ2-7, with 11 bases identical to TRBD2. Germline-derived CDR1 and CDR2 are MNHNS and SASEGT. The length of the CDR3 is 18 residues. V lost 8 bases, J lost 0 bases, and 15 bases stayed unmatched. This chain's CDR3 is CASVSQTSGALSSYEQYF. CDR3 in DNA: TGTGCCAGCGTCTCCCAGACTAGCGGGGCCCTGAGCTCCTACGAGCAGTACTTC.

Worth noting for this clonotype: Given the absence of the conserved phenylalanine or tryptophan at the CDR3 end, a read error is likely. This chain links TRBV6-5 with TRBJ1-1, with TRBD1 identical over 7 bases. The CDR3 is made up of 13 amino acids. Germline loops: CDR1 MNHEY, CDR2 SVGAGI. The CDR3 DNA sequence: TGTACCAGCAGAATCCAGGGGGACACTGAAGCTTTCTAT. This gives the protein CTSRIQGDTEAFY.

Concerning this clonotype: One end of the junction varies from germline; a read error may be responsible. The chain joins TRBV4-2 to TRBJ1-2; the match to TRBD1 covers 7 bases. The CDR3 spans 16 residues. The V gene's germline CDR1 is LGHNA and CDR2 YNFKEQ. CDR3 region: CASRQEGQGGNYCYTF. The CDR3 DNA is TGTGCCAGCAGGCAAGAAGGGCAGGGGGGCAACTATTGCTACACCTTC.

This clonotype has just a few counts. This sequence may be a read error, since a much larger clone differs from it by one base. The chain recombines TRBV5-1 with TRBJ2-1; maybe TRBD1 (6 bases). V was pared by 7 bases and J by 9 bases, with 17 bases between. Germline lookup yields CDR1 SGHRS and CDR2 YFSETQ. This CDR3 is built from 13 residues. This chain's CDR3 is CASSGGKRGEQFF. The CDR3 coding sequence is TGCGCCAGCTCTGGGGGCAAAAGGGGTGAGCAGTTCTTC.

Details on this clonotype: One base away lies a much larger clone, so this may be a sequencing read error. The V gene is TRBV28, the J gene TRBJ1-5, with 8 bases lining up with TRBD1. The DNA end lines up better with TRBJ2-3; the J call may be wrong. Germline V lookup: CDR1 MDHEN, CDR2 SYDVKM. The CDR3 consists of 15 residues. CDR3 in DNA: TGTGCCAGCAGTTCCAGGGGGCTCGGCAATCAGCCCCAGTATTTT. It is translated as CASSSRGLGNQPQYF.

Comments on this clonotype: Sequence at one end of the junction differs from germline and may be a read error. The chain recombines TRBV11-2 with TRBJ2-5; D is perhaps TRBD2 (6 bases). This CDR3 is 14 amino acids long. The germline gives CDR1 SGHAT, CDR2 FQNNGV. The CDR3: CASSPNIGGEAQNF. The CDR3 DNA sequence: TGTGCCAGCAGCCCCAACATCGGCGGGGAGGCCCAGAACTTC.

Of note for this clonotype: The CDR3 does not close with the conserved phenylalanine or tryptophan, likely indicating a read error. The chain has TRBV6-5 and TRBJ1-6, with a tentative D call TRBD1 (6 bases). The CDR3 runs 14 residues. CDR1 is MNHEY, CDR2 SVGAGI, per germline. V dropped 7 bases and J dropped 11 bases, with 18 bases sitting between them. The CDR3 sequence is CASTLQGSNPPLHL. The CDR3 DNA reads TGTGCCAGCACTTTACAGGGTAGCAATCCACCCCTCCACCTT.